One and the same sample provided the 21 T cell receptor beta chains below, sequenced in a study of early T cells in non-severe SARS-CoV-2 infection. TCRdb fed the 5' RACE reads into MiXCR, producing one record per CDR3 protein. This table has around 30,000 distinct CDR3 sequences, 5% to 7% appearing once. The source material was whole blood. Receptor source: an adult who was a healthcare worker with PCR-confirmed SARS-CoV-2 infection or an uninfected control (not recorded which).

This clonotype has a handful of counts. This chain connects TRBV7-9 to TRBJ2-7; tentatively, D is TRBD1 (6 bases). This CDR3 has 16 amino acids. Trimming stripped 7 bases from V and 4 bases from J, with 23 bases between. Germline V gene lookup returns CDR1 SEHNR and CDR2 FQNEAQ (reference sequence). CDR3 nucleotide sequence: TGTGCCAGCATCGGCGGTTGGGACAATATTGTTTACGAGCAGTACTTC. This encodes CASIGGWDNIVYEQYF.

This clonotype was observed many times. The rearrangement joins TRBV27 to TRBJ2-7; 7 bases line up with TRBD1. This CDR3 is built from 13 residues. Germline V gene data show CDR1 as MNHEY and CDR2 as SMNVEV (reference sequence). J lost 3 bases, V lost 3 bases, and 2 bases had no gene match. CDR3 nucleotide sequence: TGTGCCAGCAGTTTGGGACAGCACTACGAGCAGTACTTC. This codes for CASSLGQHYEQYF.

The sample holds a few counts of this clonotype. The chain employs TRBV9 and TRBJ2-3; D gene unclear. V lost 0 bases to trimming and J lost 4 bases, with 3 bases between them. CDR3 length: 12 amino acids. Germline assignment: CDR1 SGDLS and CDR2 YYNGEE. The CDR3 DNA reads as TGTGCCAGCAGCGTAGTCCCAGATACGCAGTATTTT. It is translated as CASSVVPDTQYF.

This clonotype has a handful of counts. The chain uses TRBV25-1 and TRBJ1-2; D is perhaps TRBD1 (5 bases). CDR1 MGHDK and CDR2 SYGVNS come from the germline V gene. The CDR3 is 12 amino acids. Between the trimmed V and J ends, which lost 4 bases and 5 bases, there was a span of 8 bases. This chain's CDR3 is CASSAQGYGYTF. The DNA of the CDR3 is TGTGCCAGCAGTGCCCAGGGATATGGCTACACCTTC.

This clonotype was recorded many times. V and J are TRBV5-1 and TRBJ2-2; D is unresolved. The CDR3 length is 16 residues. CDR1 is SGHRS, CDR2 YFSETQ, per germline. V dropped 0 bases and J dropped 0 bases, with 9 bases sitting between them. This CDR3 is CASSLAAQANTGELFF. CDR3 DNA: TGCGCCAGCAGCTTGGCAGCCCAAGCGAACACCGGGGAGCTGTTTTTT. Based on the CDR3 plus reference TRBV5-1 and TRBJ2-2, the full variable domain is KAGVTQTPRYLIKTRGQQVTLSCSPISGHRSVSWYQQTPGQGLQFLFEYFSETQRNKGNFPGRFSGRQFSNSRSEMNVSTLELGDSALYLCASSLAAQANTGELFFGEGSRLTVL.

This clonotype has a count of ten or more. CDR3: CASSLGSSGNTIYF. CDR3 bases: TGTGCCAGCAGCTTAGGAAGCTCTGGAAACACCATATATTTT. The chain links TRBV7-9 to TRBJ1-3; D is undetermined. V dropped 1 base and J dropped 0 bases, with 4 bases sitting between them. This CDR3 region has 14 residues. CDR1 SEHNR and CDR2 FQNEAQ come from the germline V gene (reference sequence).

There are many counts of this clonotype. The genes are TRBV2 and TRBJ1-1, with D uncertain. The CDR3 runs to 13 residues. Deletions cut 3 bases from V and 0 bases from J, with 5 bases between. The germline CDR1 and CDR2 sequences are SNHLY and FYNNEI. The CDR3 coding sequence is TGTGCCAGCAGTGAGGTGCTGAACACTGAAGCTTTCTTT. Translating gives CASSEVLNTEAFF.

This clonotype was counted at least ten times. This chain connects TRBV9 to TRBJ1-5; perhaps TRBD1 as D (5 bases). With 3 bases removed from V and 2 bases from J, the gap between germline ends came to 12 bases. This CDR3 contains 15 residues. Germline assignment: CDR1 SGDLS and CDR2 YYNGEE. The CDR3: CASSAGTMGNQPQHF. Written as DNA, the CDR3 is TGTGCCAGCAGCGCCGGGACCATGGGCAATCAGCCCCAGCATTTT.

This clonotype was observed at least ten times. The chain recombines TRBV27 with TRBJ1-2; the match to TRBD1 covers 9 bases. Germline V gives CDR1 MNHEY, CDR2 SMNVEV (reference sequence). After removal of 5 bases from V and 6 bases from J, the junction contained 7 bases not matched to a gene. The CDR3 runs 14 residues. As DNA, the CDR3 is TGTGCCAGCAGTCCGGACAGGGGATGGGATGGCTACACCTTC. Translated, it gives CASSPDRGWDGYTF.

This clonotype was recorded at least ten times. The chain uses TRBV7-9 and TRBJ2-7, with 11 positions matching TRBD2. V lost 1 base, J lost 4 bases, and 3 bases stayed unmatched. The CDR3 runs to 15 residues. The V gene's germline CDR1 is SEHNR and CDR2 FQNEAQ (reference sequence). The CDR3 DNA reads TGTGCCAGCAGCTTAGAACTAGCGGGAGTTTACGAGCAGTACTTC. This codes for CASSLELAGVYEQYF.

At least ten counts were recorded for this clonotype. The chain carries TRBV5-4 and TRBJ2-3; 8 bases map to TRBD2. Germline lookup yields CDR1 SGHNT and CDR2 YYREEE (reference sequence). The CDR3 contains 15 residues. J lost 4 bases, V lost 2 bases, and 6 bases had no gene match. CDR3 nucleotides: TGTGCCAGCAGCTTATTAGCGGGGAACCCAGATACGCAGTATTTT. It translates to CASSLLAGNPDTQYF.

This clonotype has only a few counts. This chain joins TRBV20-1 and TRBJ2-1; D remains ambiguous. This CDR3 comprises 12 residues. Germline lookup yields CDR1 DFQATT and CDR2 SNEGSKA (reference sequence). The V end lost 3 bases, the J end lost 6 bases, and 9 bases lay between the germline ends. Written as DNA, the CDR3 is TGCAGTGCTAGGGTAGGTGGCAATGAGCAGTTCTTC. It encodes CSARVGGNEQFF.

The chain carries TRBV20-1 and TRBJ1-4; 10 nucleotides agree with TRBD1. The CDR3 extends over 14 amino acids. The V gene's germline CDR1 is DFQATT and CDR2 SNEGSKA (reference sequence). The junction had 6 bases not matched to a gene; V was cut back by 3 bases and J by 8 bases. In DNA form, the CDR3 reads TGCAGTGCTAGTTTGGGGACAGGGGAGGAAAAACTGTTTTTT. It specifies CSASLGTGEEKLFF.

There are many counts of this clonotype. The chain links TRBV18 to TRBJ2-1; 7 positions agree with TRBD1. The CDR3 covers 14 residues. Looked up from germline, CDR1 is KGHSH and CDR2 is LQKENI. The V gene end was trimmed by 0 bases and the J gene end by 10 bases; junction bases not matched to a gene: 6. The CDR3 region is CASSPPFQGVEQFF. The DNA of the CDR3 is TGTGCCAGCTCACCACCATTTCAGGGGGTAGAGCAGTTCTTC.

The chain links TRBV19 to TRBJ2-1; the match to TRBD2 covers 8 bases. Germline assignment: CDR1 LNHDA and CDR2 SQIVND (reference sequence). The V segment lost 9 bases and the J segment 8 bases; nucleotides outside the gene matches: 6. CDR3 length equals 12 residues. The CDR3 DNA is TGTGCCAGCGGGGGGGCGTGGGATGAGCAGTTCTTC. It yields the protein CASGGAWDEQFF.

Points on this clonotype: One end of the junction is discordant with germline, which a read error may explain. CDR3 DNA: TGTGTCAGCACCGTACAGGGTTCCACTGAAGCTTTCTTT. Translating it yields CVSTVQGSTEAFF. This sequence joins TRBV12-3 or TRBV12-4 and TRBJ1-1; D possibly corresponds to TRBD1 (6 bases). This CDR3 has 13 residues.

This clonotype was observed many times. This chain connects TRBV29-1 to TRBJ2-3, with TRBD1 identical over 8 bases. Germline CDR1 and CDR2: SQVTM and ANQGSEA. The length of the CDR3 is 13 residues. V gave up 7 bases and J gave up 2 bases; unmatched junction bases: 5. For the CDR3, the DNA is TGCAGCGGGACAGGGTTGTCCACAGATACGCAGTATTTT. It codes for CSGTGLSTDTQYF.

This clonotype is labeled as medium-sized (0.01 to 0.1%). The rearrangement uses TRBV9 and TRBJ1-6, with a tentative D call TRBD1 (6 bases). The V end was cut by 1 base, the J end by 7 bases, with 15 bases between. The germline V gene encodes CDR1 SGDLS and CDR2 YYNGEE. This CDR3 is 16 amino acids long. The chain's CDR3 is CASSVKAGANNSPLHF. Written as DNA, the CDR3 is TGTGCCAGCAGCGTAAAGGCAGGGGCTAACAATTCACCCCTCCACTTT. Full variable domain (rest looked up from reference TRBV9 and TRBJ1-6): DSGVTQTPKHLITATGQRVTLRCSPRSGDLSVYWYQQSLDQGLQFLIQYYNGEERAKGNILERFSAQQFPDLHSELNLSSLELGDSALYFCASSVKAGANNSPLHFGNGTRLTVT.

This clonotype is categorized as medium-sized (0.01 to 0.1%). The chain joins TRBV12-3 or TRBV12-4 to TRBJ2-7, with 7 bases identical to TRBD2. The length of the CDR3 is 16 residues. Germline trimming cut 6 bases from V and 0 bases from J; bases unmatched to any gene: 11. For the CDR3, the DNA is TGTGCCAGCAGGGCCGGACGGCGGGGGAGCTCCTACGAGCAGTACTTC. It yields the protein CASRAGRRGSSYEQYF.

This clonotype appeared a few times. The chain uses TRBV7-8 and TRBJ2-6; 11 bases agree with TRBD1. The CDR3 is 18 amino acids. Trimming at V came to 0 bases and at J to 3 bases, leaving 4 bases not matched to a gene. CDR1 is SGHVS, CDR2 FQNEAQ, per germline. The CDR3 nucleotides are TGTGCCAGCAGCTTAGCTAGGACAGGGGGCGTTGGGGCCAACGTCCTGACTTTC. Encoded protein: CASSLARTGGVGANVLTF.

This clonotype appeared many times. The chain links TRBV4-1 to TRBJ2-1, with TRBD2 as a possible D gene (6 bases). This CDR3 has 16 residues. Germline V gene lookup returns CDR1 MGHRA and CDR2 YSYEKL. Trimming left V 6 bases short and J 0 bases short, with 15 bases between. Written as DNA, the CDR3 is TGCGCCAGCAGTCTGACTAGTGGGCACTCCTACAATGAGCAGTTCTTC. Its protein product is CASSLTSGHSYNEQFF.